These 6 T cell receptor beta chains came from one sample sequenced in a study of OX40 agonist ivuxolimab in advanced cancers. Receptors were amplified or captured by the immunoSEQ multiplex PCR assay. The immuneACCESS repertoire file appears here via TCRdb, limited to in-frame rearrangements. These files lack a portion of the clones; in checked studies, under half of the deficit traces to unresolved V genes, and the cause of the others is not known. Present in this sample are 9,000 to 13,000 clones, approximately 69% of which were seen just once. The ten largest clones add up to roughly 37% of the sample. Source: CD4+ or CD8+ T cells sorted from blood, taken in a trial of the OX40 agonist ivuxolimab. Every receptor here comes from an adult with an advanced solid tumor such as melanoma, head and neck, liver or kidney cancer.

The chain recombines TRBV12-1 with TRBJ2-7; the table's D gene call, TRBD2, was not cross checked with the DNA. TRBV12-1 is flagged as a pseudogene. The CDR3 covers 13 residues. The chain's CDR3 is CASSLRFWGDRNF. The CDR3, as DNA: TGTGCCAGCAGCTTACGGTTCTGGGGGGATCGGAACTTC.

The V gene is TRBV6-5, the J gene TRBJ2-7, with TRBD2 matching over 11 bases. V dropped 6 bases and J dropped 2; count of bases not matched to a gene: 6. The CDR3 is made up of 15 amino acids. Germline loops: CDR1 MNHEY, CDR2 SVGAGI. CDR3 DNA: TGTGCCAGCAGGCTTCTAGCGGGGGGTACCTACGAGCAGTACTTC. Translation: CASRLLAGGTYEQYF.

The rearrangement joins TRBV9 to TRBJ2-2; TRBD2 agrees at 9 bases. J was trimmed by 1 base and V by 4 bases; bases with no gene match: 2. The CDR3 length is 15 residues. Germline loops: CDR1 SGDLS, CDR2 YYNGEE. The CDR3 DNA sequence: TGTGCCAGCAGCCTTAGCGGGAGGAACACCGGGGAGCTGTTTTTT. It translates to CASSLSGRNTGELFF.

The CDR3 DNA follows: TGTGCCAGCAGCGCTTCCATGGGAGGTTACAATGAGCAGTTCTTC. This translates into CASSASMGGYNEQFF. This chain links TRBV9 with TRBJ2-1; TRBD2 is a possible D gene (6 bases). V lost 3 bases and J lost 4, with 14 bases in between. CDR3 size: 15 residues. CDR1 and CDR2 from the germline V gene are SGDLS and YYNGEE.

The chain has TRBV10-3 and TRBJ1-3; possibly TRBD1 for D (6 bases). Looked up from germline, CDR1 is ENHRY and CDR2 is SYGVKD. Trimming removed 9 bases from V and 2 bases from J, with 8 bases in between. The CDR3 is made up of 12 amino acids. The CDR3 DNA reads TGTGCCATTGAGGGGGCTGGAAACACCATATATTTT. This translates into CAIEGAGNTIYF.

This clone has only one observation. This chain links TRBV29-1 with TRBJ2-7; D is unclear. Germline V gene data show CDR1 as SQVTM and CDR2 as ANQGSEA. CDR3 size: 13 residues. The V end was cut by 3 bases, the J end by 6 bases, with 15 bases between. CDR3: CSVEAGESPEQYF. The DNA of the CDR3 is TGCAGCGTTGAGGCAGGAGAATCCCCCGAGCAGTACTTC.